This TCR beta chain came from a study of cytomegalovirus exposure and HLA in healthy donors. Study details: Researchers found that roughly 81% of over 350 genotyped donors fell within the Caucasian-associated ancestry cluster.

General study findings and limits: HLA allele associations emerged for some 16,000 TCR beta sequences in a later analysis, at 0.05 false discovery rate. Later analysis identified several of the most significant clusters that appeared linked to common viral pathogens.

CDR3 size: 17 residues. V dropped 8 bases and J dropped 7; count of bases not matched to a gene: 18. Germline-derived CDR1 and CDR2 are SGHNT and YENEEA. Comment on this clone: The antigen remains unidentified.

13 Jbeta primers and 60 Vbeta primers were used for the PCR. Clones were read by immunoSEQ multiplex PCR, and TCRdb kept only the in-frame ones, dropping some. The table shows 90,000 to 150,000 clones, with roughly three fifths occurring only once. The sample taken for sequencing was PBMCs. The chain uses TRBV11-3 and TRBJ2-2, with 8 bases that match TRBD2. The clonotype comes from a man in his forties in good health and CMV-seropositive. In nucleotides, the CDR3 is TGTGCCAGCCGCGGGGGGACGGGATCCAATAGGGGCGGGGAGCTGTTTTTT. Translating gives CASRGGTGSNRGGELFF.